This is a list of T cell receptor beta chains from one sample in a study of blood T cells in healthy people across ages. TCRdb analysed the 5' RACE reads with MiXCR anew, one entry per CDR3 protein. This table holds fewer than 800,000 distinct CDR3 sequences, around 21% found once. Sequencing input: blood. The receptors were sampled from a man between 65 and 80 years old in good health. The CDR3 runs from the conserved cysteine through the conserved F or W. D genes are given only for firm matches. Only part of the rows carry a size: once, few, many, or a class if the clone is expanded.

TRBJ2-3,.,TRBD2,TRBV20-1,TGCAGTGCTACCGGGACTAGCGGGAGGGGAGATACGCAGTATTTT,CSATGTSGRGDTQYF
TRBJ2-1,few,TRBD2,TRBV5-6,TGTGCCAGCAGCACAGGGACTAGCGGGGGATACAATGAGCAGTTCTTC,CASSTGTSGGYNEQFF
TRBJ2-7,.,.,TRBV10-3,TGTGCCATCCAAGGGAGCTCCTACGAGCAGTACTTC,CAIQGSSYEQYF
TRBJ2-7,.,.,TRBV18,TGTGCCAGCTCACCAGGGAGTCTCTACGAGCAGTACTTC,CASSPGSLYEQYF
TRBJ2-7,.,.,TRBV3-1,TGTGCCAGCAGCCACCGGGACACGCATCGGGAGCAGTACTTC,CASSHRDTHREQYF
TRBJ1-2,.,TRBD1,TRBV2,TGTGCCAGCAGGGGGACAGGCCACGGCTACACCTTC,CASRGTGHGYTF
TRBJ2-7,.,TRBD2,TRBV3-1,TGTGCCAGCAGCTATCCGGGACTAGCGGGAGCTGAGCAGTACTTC,CASSYPGLAGAEQYF
TRBJ2-5,many,TRBD1,TRBV18,TGTGCCAGCTCACCACCGGCGGGACAGGGTCAGGTAGAGACCCAGTACTTC,CASSPPAGQGQVETQYF
TRBJ2-7,few,.,TRBV5-1,TGCGCCAGCAGCCAACTCGGGACTTCCTACGAGCAGTACTTC,CASSQLGTSYEQYF
TRBJ1-2,.,.,TRBV30,TGTGCCTGGAGTTTCGGTCAGGCCTATGGCTACACCTTC,CAWSFGQAYGYTF
TRBJ2-7,many,.,TRBV3-1,TGTGCCAGCAGCCAAACTAACGAGCAGTACTTC,CASSQTNEQYF
TRBJ1-2,.,.,TRBV20-1,TGCAGTGCTAGAGACAGGCCGACTAACTATGGCTACACCTTC,CSARDRPTNYGYTF
TRBJ2-5,.,TRBD2,TRBV20-1,TGCAGTTTAGCGGGAGGGCATCAGGAGCAGTACTTC,CSLAGGHQEQYF
TRBJ2-7,few,.,TRBV5-1,TGCGCCAGCAGCGCAAGGGGTGTGGGCTCCTACGAGCAGTACTTC,CASSARGVGSYEQYF
TRBJ1-2,.,.,TRBV12-3/TRBV12-4,TGTGCCAGCAGGAGGACGGGTCCTAAGACAGACTTCTATGGCTACACCTTC,CASRRTGPKTDFYGYTF
TRBJ2-7,few,.,TRBV12-3/TRBV12-4,TGTGCCAGCAGTCCAATAACAGACTCCTACGAGCAGTACTTC,CASSPITDSYEQYF
TRBJ2-1,few,TRBD2,TRBV7-2,TGTGCCAGCAGCGGGCGGACTAGCGCGATGGATGAGCAGTTCTTC,CASSGRTSAMDEQFF
TRBJ2-3,.,TRBD2,TRBV7-9,TGTGCCAGCAGCATAAATCCGGGACTAGCGGGAGAGGTAAATACGCAGTATTTT,CASSINPGLAGEVNTQYF
TRBJ2-7,.,.,TRBV5-6,TGTGCCAGCACCCGGGTAACAAACTCCTACGAGCAGTACTTC,CASTRVTNSYEQYF
TRBJ1-3,.,.,TRBV20-1,TGCAGTGCTACTGGCGAATCGACAGGCCCCTCTGGAAACACCATATATTTT,CSATGESTGPSGNTIYF
TRBJ2-1,.,TRBD2,TRBV20-1,TGCAGTGCGCATCCCATTGGGACTAGCGCAAACAATGAGCAGTTCTTC,CSAHPIGTSANNEQFF
TRBJ1-2,few,.,TRBV5-1,TGCGCCAGCAGCTCGGATGGAGAACCCTATGGCTACACCTTC,CASSSDGEPYGYTF
TRBJ1-1,few,.,TRBV6-6,TGTGCCAGCACTAATCCGGCGACGGAGAACACTGAAGCTTTCTTT,CASTNPATENTEAFF
TRBJ2-5,.,.,TRBV5-1,TGCGCCAGCAGCCCCACCGGACAGCTTGGGGGGACCCAGTACTTC,CASSPTGQLGGTQYF
TRBJ2-7,few,.,TRBV7-9,TGTGCCAGCAGTCCACGACTAGGAGGAAGCTCCTACGAGCAGTACTTC,CASSPRLGGSSYEQYF
TRBJ2-7,few,.,TRBV15,TGTGCCACCAGCAGCACCAGTGGGCGGTACGAGCAGTACTTC,CATSSTSGRYEQYF
TRBJ1-1,many,.,TRBV3-1,TGTGCCAGCAGCCAAGATAGCAGACCGGCTTTCTTT,CASSQDSRPAFF
TRBJ2-1,.,.,TRBV5-6,TGTGCCAGCAGCTTGGGACTACAATCCTACAATGAGCAGTTCTTC,CASSLGLQSYNEQFF
TRBJ2-3,.,.,TRBV7-2,TGTGCCAGCAGCTTAGACTTAGACACAGATACGCAGTATTTT,CASSLDLDTDTQYF
TRBJ2-7,.,TRBD2,TRBV24-1,TGTGCCACCAGTGATGCGAGCGGGAGGAACGAGCAGTACTTC,CATSDASGRNEQYF
TRBJ2-5,few,.,TRBV3-1,TGTGCCAGCAGCCAAGTTGGACAACAAGAGACCCAGTACTTC,CASSQVGQQETQYF
TRBJ1-1,.,TRBD1,TRBV5-1,TGCGCCAGCAGACTTTGGGACAGGGACACTGAAGCTTTCTTT,CASRLWDRDTEAFF
TRBJ1-1,few,.,TRBV4-3,TGCGCCAGCAGCCAACAGGCCCGGGCTGAAGCTTTCTTT,CASSQQARAEAFF
TRBJ2-7,few,TRBD2,TRBV24-1,TGTGCCACCGATAACCGGGACACCGGGACTAGCGACTCCTACGAGCAGTACTTC,CATDNRDTGTSDSYEQYF
TRBJ1-1,few,.,TRBV7-9,TGTGCCAGCAGCTTAGTGGAGGGGGGCACTGAAGCTTTCTTT,CASSLVEGGTEAFF
TRBJ1-2,few,.,TRBV9,TGTGCCAGCAGCGTTGGGGGCTCCTATGGCTACACCTTC,CASSVGGSYGYTF
TRBJ1-1,many,.,TRBV5-1,TGCGCCAGCAGCTTGCGGGGGGCCACCCATTACACTGAAGCTTTCTTT,CASSLRGATHYTEAFF
TRBJ1-5,.,.,TRBV29-1,TGCAGCGTTGTATTGGGGCAGGGGATCAATCAGCCCCAGCATTTT,CSVVLGQGINQPQHF
TRBJ1-2,few,.,TRBV20-1,TGCAGTGCTAGAGATCCTGATAACTATGGCTACACCTTC,CSARDPDNYGYTF
TRBJ2-6,.,.,TRBV27,TGTGCCAGCAGACGACTAAACTCTGGGGCCAACGTCCTGACTTTC,CASRRLNSGANVLTF
TRBJ2-2,few,TRBD2,TRBV20-1,TGCAGTGCTAGAGGACTAGCGGGAGTCGACACCGGGGAGCTGTTTTTT,CSARGLAGVDTGELFF
TRBJ2-2,few,.,TRBV14,TGTGCCAGCAGCCAGCAACTCAACACCGGGGAGCTGTTTTTT,CASSQQLNTGELFF
TRBJ2-7,.,TRBD2,TRBV18,TGTGCCAGCTCACCACTTGGGACTAGCGGGAACGAGCAGTACTTC,CASSPLGTSGNEQYF
TRBJ2-4,.,TRBD2,TRBV4-3,TGCGCCAGCAGCCAAGTTCCAGCGGGAGGGCCGAAAAACATTCAGTACTTC,CASSQVPAGGPKNIQYF
TRBJ2-7,many,TRBD1,TRBV6-5,TGTGCCAGCACCTCGGACAGGTCCTACGAGCAGTACTTC,CASTSDRSYEQYF
TRBJ2-3,.,.,TRBV25-1,TGTGCCAGCAGTGACGGACAGAGCACAGATACGCAGTATTTT,CASSDGQSTDTQYF
TRBJ2-2,few,.,TRBV25-1,TGTGCCAGCAGTGAATATAAGACCGGGGAGCTGTTTTTT,CASSEYKTGELFF